This T cell receptor beta chain was sequenced in a study of T cell changes during pregnancy in multiple sclerosis (dated by TCRdb to the late 2010s). Study-wide context: The study looked at changes in the T cell repertoire across pregnancy in women with multiple sclerosis.

Points on this clone: Its recognized antigen is unknown. No base quality information exists; no much larger clone differs at one position.

As encoded in the germline V gene (reference sequence), CDR1 is GTSNPN while CDR2 is SVGIG. A distance of 15 bases separates the germline ends of V and J, which lose 0 bases and 3 bases respectively. The CDR3 measures 15 amino acids from cysteine to phenylalanine. Only CDR3 DNA is held: 45 bases, read in frame from base 1. Library creation used the immunoSEQ multiplex PCR assay. TCRdb re-hosts the immuneACCESS table, in-frame sequences only. Its copies lack some clones; in the studies checked, an unresolved V gene accounts for under half of them, and the cause for the rest is not known. The sample records around 60,000 clones, about 92% of which are singletons. The ten largest clones represent 1.8% of the sample.

The sequence came from a female donor with multiple sclerosis, enrolled in a pregnancy study. Recombination linked TRBV30 to TRBJ2-7; possibly the D gene is TRBD1, per 6 matching bases. Sample: peripheral blood, taken after pregnancy. The DNA sequence reads TGTGCCTGGAGTGTACTGGAGGCCAGGGGCTACGAGCAGTACTTC. Its coded protein is CAWSVLEARGYEQYF.